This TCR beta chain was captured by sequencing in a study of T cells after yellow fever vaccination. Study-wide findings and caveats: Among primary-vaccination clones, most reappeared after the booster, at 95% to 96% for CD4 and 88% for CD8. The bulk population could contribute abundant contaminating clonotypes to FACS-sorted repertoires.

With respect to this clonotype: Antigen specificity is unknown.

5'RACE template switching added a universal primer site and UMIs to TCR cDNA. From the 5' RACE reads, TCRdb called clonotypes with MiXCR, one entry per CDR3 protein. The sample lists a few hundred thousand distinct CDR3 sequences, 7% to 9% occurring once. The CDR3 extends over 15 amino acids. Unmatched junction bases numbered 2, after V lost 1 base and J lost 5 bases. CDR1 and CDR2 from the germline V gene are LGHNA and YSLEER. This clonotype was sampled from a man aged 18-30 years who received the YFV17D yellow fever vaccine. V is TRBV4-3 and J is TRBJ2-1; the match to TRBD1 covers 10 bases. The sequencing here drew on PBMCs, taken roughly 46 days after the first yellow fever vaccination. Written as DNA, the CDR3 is TGCGCCAGCAGCCAAGCGGACAGGGGGGACAATGAGCAGTTCTTC. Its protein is CASSQADRGDNEQFF.